One and the same sample provided the 26 T cell receptor beta chains below, sequenced in a study of CD8+CD57+ T cells in acquired aplastic anemia. It was patients with CD8+CD57+ cell expansion by flow cytometry who were chosen for sequencing. Genomic DNA, the template, was used for profiling of the TCR beta VDJ and CDR3. MiXCR was run by TCRdb on the reads, yielding one entry per CDR3 protein. The table records hundreds of thousands of distinct CDR3 sequences, more than 25% of them present only once. Sequencing was performed on sorted CD4+, CD8+, or CD8+CD57+ T cells (not recorded which) from PBMCs. The receptors shown here come from a human donor with aplastic anemia.

This clonotype was seen many times. The DNA for the CDR3 is TGTGCCAGCAGTTTAGTGGACAGGGGGCGAAGTGGCTACACCTTC. This translates into CASSLVDRGRSGYTF. This chain links TRBV12-3 or TRBV12-4 with TRBJ1-2; TRBD1 matches 11 bases. The CDR3 totals 15 residues. V dropped 1 base and J dropped 7; count of bases not matched to a gene: 5.

The chain recombines TRBV5-1 with TRBJ2-3, with TRBD1 matching over 10 bases. Germline lookup yields CDR1 SGHRS and CDR2 YFSETQ. The CDR3 is 17 amino acids. Germline trimming cut 4 bases from V and 0 bases from J; bases unmatched to any gene: 8. CDR3: CASSTTGTGVSTDTQYF. The CDR3 region has the DNA TGCGCCAGCAGCACGACCGGGACAGGGGTCAGCACAGATACGCAGTATTTT.

The table lists this clonotype with many counts. The chain employs TRBV2 and TRBJ1-2; perhaps TRBD1 as D (5 bases). CDR1 is SNHLY, CDR2 FYNNEI, per germline. The CDR3 is made up of 14 amino acids. Deletions cut 4 bases from V and 2 bases from J, with 11 bases between. The CDR3 nucleotides read TGTGCCAGCAGTGTTGGGGGAGGAAACTATGGCTACACCTTC. This translates into CASSVGGGNYGYTF. Drawing the rest from reference TRBV2 and TRBJ1-2, the complete variable domain is EPEVTQTPSHQVTQMGQEVILRCVPISNHLYFYWYRQILGQKVEFLVSFYNNEISEKSEIFDDQFSVERPDGSNFTLKIRSTKLEDSAMYFCASSVGGGNYGYTFGSGTRLTVV.

This clonotype occurred once. A single base separates this from a much larger clone, so it may be a read error. This chain joins TRBV20-1 and TRBJ1-2; D possibly corresponds to TRBD1 (6 bases). Germline lookup yields CDR1 DFQATT and CDR2 SNEGSKA (reference sequence). Deletions cut 7 bases from V and 7 bases from J, with 16 bases between. The CDR3 covers 12 residues. CDR3 DNA: TGCAGTGTCGGACAGACGGACTGTGGCTACACCTTC. As protein: CSVGQTDCGYTF.

This sequence joins TRBV20-1 and TRBJ2-7; D call uncertain. CDR1 and CDR2 from the germline V gene are DFQATT and SNEGSKA (reference sequence). The CDR3 loop spans 14 amino acids. V shed 5 bases and J shed 1 base, with 15 bases lying between them. This CDR3 is CSAQTGIGSYEQYF. CDR3 in DNA: TGCAGTGCTCAGACCGGTATTGGATCCTACGAGCAGTACTTC.

This clonotype was seen only once. This chain links TRBV25-1 with TRBJ2-4; D ambiguous. This CDR3 is built from 14 residues. Per the germline V gene, CDR1 is MGHDK and CDR2 is SYGVNS. V was cut by 6 bases and J by 1 base, with 10 bases left in between. The CDR3 coding sequence is TGTGCCAGCAGCCAAGTGTCGGCCAAAAACATTCAGTACTTC. Residues: CASSQVSAKNIQYF.

CDR3 bases: TGCGCCAGCATCCAGGGGAAGGGTGTAACTGAAGCTTTCTTT. Its translation is CASIQGKGVTEAFF. V usage is TRBV5-1 and J usage is TRBJ1-1; tentatively, D is TRBD1 (6 bases). Looked up from germline, CDR1 is SGHRS and CDR2 is YFSETQ. The ends were cut back, 6 bases at V and 5 bases at J, with 17 bases in the middle. The CDR3 contains 14 residues.

This clonotype was picked up many times. The J gene is TRBJ1-5, the V gene TRBV2, with TRBD1 matching 7 bases. CDR1 and CDR2 (germline): SNHLY, FYNNEI. V shed 3 bases and J 6 bases; nucleotides not matched to a gene: 8. This CDR3 is built from 15 residues. The CDR3 nucleotides read TGTGCCAGCAGTGAGCAAGACCAGGGGGGTCAGCCCCAGCATTTT. Translation gives CASSEQDQGGQPQHF.

Regarding this clonotype: A much larger clone is a single base away; this may be a read error. This chain connects TRBV11-2 to TRBJ2-7; 11 nucleotides match TRBD2. CDR1 SGHAT and CDR2 FQNNGV come from the germline V gene. CDR3 length: 14 residues. The CDR3 nucleotides are TGTGCCAGCAGCCTTAGCGGGGGGGCCTACGGGCAGTACTTC. This encodes CASSLSGGAYGQYF.

Turning to this clonotype: Being one base from a much bigger clone, this may be a read error. The chain links TRBV7-2 to TRBJ1-1, with D uncertain. CDR3 length: 14 amino acids. Trimming cost V 5 bases and J 6 bases, with 16 bases left between them. The germline CDR1 and CDR2 sequences are SGHTA and FQGNSA. This CDR3 reads CASSITQEDAEAFF. DNA of the CDR3: TGTGCCAGCAGCATAACCCAGGAGGACGCTGAAGCTTTCTTT.

The table lists this clonotype with a few counts. At one of its ends the junction is not consistent with the germline gene, which may arise from a read error. The chain joins TRBV6-1 to TRBJ2-7, with 7 bases lining up with TRBD1. Germline V gene lookup returns CDR1 MNHNS and CDR2 SASEGT. The CDR3 is made up of 14 amino acids. The CDR3 DNA sequence: TGTGCCAGCAGGGAAGACAGGGACCCGTACGAGCAGTACTTC. It specifies CASREDRDPYEQYF.

The sample holds many counts of this clonotype. The CDR3 is CASSVLDGPTYEQYF. In DNA, the CDR3 is TGTGCCAGCAGCGTGTTGGACGGACCGACCTACGAGCAGTACTTC. This sequence joins TRBV9 and TRBJ2-7; D uncertain. The ends were cut back, 2 bases at V and 2 bases at J, with 14 bases in the middle. CDR3 size: 15 residues. Germline-derived CDR1 and CDR2 are SGDLS and YYNGEE.

This clonotype was seen many times. This sequence joins TRBV12-3 or TRBV12-4 and TRBJ2-7; D call uncertain. V gave up 3 bases and J gave up 0 bases, with 15 bases separating them. CDR3 size: 16 residues. DNA for the CDR3: TGTGCCAGCAGTTTCCACGAAGGCAGTCTCTCCTACGAGCAGTACTTC. Translating gives CASSFHEGSLSYEQYF.

Of note for this clonotype: Germline is not matched at one junction end, which may reflect a read error. The J gene is TRBJ2-1, the V gene TRBV2; D uncertain. Germline values: CDR1 SNHLY, CDR2 FYNNEI. This CDR3 is built from 12 residues. CDR3 sequence (DNA): TGTGCCAGCAGCGAACTGGGCAATGAGCAGTTCTTT. Translating it yields CASSELGNEQFF.

The V and J genes are TRBV19 and TRBJ2-1; TRBD2 agrees at 10 bases. The ends lost 5 bases at V and 3 bases at J; junction bases unmatched: 10. This CDR3 has 17 residues. The V gene's germline CDR1 is LNHDA and CDR2 SQIVND (reference sequence). The CDR3 protein is CASSAGPTSGDYNEQFF. For the CDR3, the DNA is TGTGCCAGTAGTGCCGGACCCACTAGCGGGGACTACAATGAGCAGTTCTTC.

V gene TRBV6-1 combines with J gene TRBJ1-4, with TRBD1 matching 7 bases. V dropped 6 bases and J dropped 14; count of bases not matched to a gene: 9. The germline V gene has CDR1 MNHNS and CDR2 SASEGT. CDR3 length: 12 residues. The CDR3 region has the DNA TGTGCCAGCAGAGACAGGGTGTTTCTCCTGTTTTTT. This translates into CASRDRVFLLFF.

About this clonotype: One junction end disagrees with the germline gene, perhaps due to a read error. The chain links TRBV7-9 to TRBJ2-6; D is uncertain. The length of the CDR3 is 14 residues. Germline assignment: CDR1 SEHNR and CDR2 FQNEAQ (reference sequence). The CDR3 sequence: CASNSISGANVLTF. The CDR3 DNA follows: TGCGCCAGCAACTCCATCTCTGGGGCCAACGTCCTGACTTTC. Full variable domain (rest looked up from reference TRBV7-9 and TRBJ2-6): DTGVSQNPRHKITKRGQNVTFRCDPISEHNRLYWYRQTLGQGPEFLTYFQNEAQLEKSRLLSDRFSAERPKGSFSTLEIQRTEQGDSAMYLCASNSISGANVLTFGAGSRLTVL.

This clonotype was recorded a few times. J is TRBJ1-3 and V is TRBV3-1; TRBD1 agrees at 8 bases. Trimming cost V 7 bases and J 2 bases; bases outside gene matches: 1. Germline V gives CDR1 LGHDT, CDR2 YNNKEL (reference sequence). The CDR3 runs to 13 residues. The CDR3, as DNA: TGTGCCAGCACACAGGGGGCTGGAAACACCATATATTTT. Translation: CASTQGAGNTIYF.

Points on this clonotype: Given the absence of the conserved phenylalanine or tryptophan at the CDR3 end, a read error is likely. V gene TRBV4-2 combines with J gene TRBJ1-6; D remains ambiguous. The CDR3 consists of 12 residues. V was shortened by 6 bases and J by 8 bases, with 8 bases between the two germline ends. Germline V gene sequence: CDR1 LGHNA, CDR2 YNFKEQ. The CDR3 DNA reads TGTGCCAGCAGGTTGGTGGATTCACCCCTCCACTCT. Protein sequence: CASRLVDSPLHS.

Only a few counts were recorded for this clonotype. This sequence joins TRBV7-2 and TRBJ1-1; D not certain. V lost 6 bases and J 4 bases, leaving 21 bases between the germline ends. CDR3 length: 16 residues. Looked up from germline, CDR1 is SGHTA and CDR2 is FQGNSA. The CDR3 coding sequence is TGTGCCAGCAGGCTTCCCACATCCGGGCGGGTCACTGAAGCTTTCTTT. Its translation: CASRLPTSGRVTEAFF.

Worth noting for this clonotype: Compared with germline, one end of the junction differs, possibly owing to a read error. The V and J genes are TRBV10-2 and TRBJ2-1, with 14 nucleotides matching TRBD2. Looked up from germline, CDR1 is WSHSY and CDR2 is SAAADI. CDR3 length equals 14 residues. The CDR3 DNA reads as TGTGCCACGCGGACTAGCGGGGGGAACAATGAGCAGTTCTTC. As protein: CATRTSGGNNEQFF.

This clonotype occurred many times. The DNA for the CDR3 is TGTGCCAGCAGTCCCCCGTATGGGGCCAACGTCCTGACTTTC. Amino acids: CASSPPYGANVLTF. This chain joins TRBV6-1 and TRBJ2-6; D gene uncertain. The CDR3 is 14 amino acids. V lost 5 bases and J 3 bases, leaving 8 bases between the germline ends. Per germline, CDR1 MNHNS and CDR2 SASEGT.

The chain links TRBV19 to TRBJ1-2; no reliable D call. CDR1 is LNHDA, CDR2 SQIVND, per germline (reference sequence). There are 14 residues in the CDR3. The V and J ends lost 1 base and 7 bases respectively, with 13 bases between them. Written as DNA, the CDR3 is TGTGCCAGTAGTATAGGTCAGCGGTTCAGTGGCTACACCTTC. Residues: CASSIGQRFSGYTF.

This clonotype has ten or more counts. This rearrangement joins TRBV19 to TRBJ1-6, with 8 bases matching TRBD1. CDR1 LNHDA and CDR2 SQIVND come from the germline V gene (reference sequence). This CDR3 contains 14 residues. Trimming at V came to 9 bases and at J to 8 bases, leaving 9 bases not matched to a gene. The CDR3 sequence is CASRGRQEHSPLHF. The CDR3 nucleotides read TGTGCCAGCAGGGGGCGGCAGGAACATTCACCCCTCCACTTT. The whole variable domain, remainder taken from reference TRBV19 and TRBJ1-6, is DGGITQSPKYLFRKEGQNVTLSCEQNLNHDAMYWYRQDPGQGLRLIYYSQIVNDFQKGDIAEGYSVSREKKESFPLTVTSAQKNPTAFYLCASRGRQEHSPLHFGNGTRLTVT.

This clonotype was seen ten or more times. The chain uses TRBV19 and TRBJ2-7, with D perhaps matching TRBD1 (6 bases). The CDR3 is 13 amino acids. Trimming cost V 3 bases and J 2 bases, with 8 bases left between them. Germline V gives CDR1 LNHDA, CDR2 SQIVND (reference sequence). CDR3 coding DNA: TGTGCCAGTAGTATTGAGGGGGCCTACGAGCAGTACTTC. Residues: CASSIEGAYEQYF.

This clonotype was counted many times. The chain recombines TRBV10-1 with TRBJ2-2, with D maybe TRBD1 (7 bases). Germline values: CDR1 WNHNN, CDR2 SYGVQD (reference sequence). V was trimmed by 4 bases and J by 6 bases, leaving 21 bases between them. The CDR3 spans 17 residues. Written as DNA, the CDR3 is TGCGCCAGCAGTGGGACACGGGGGACAGTTGGCGCCGGGGAGCTGTTTTTT. Protein product: CASSGTRGTVGAGELFF.